One sample yielded the 9 T cell receptor beta chains listed below, sequenced in a study of blood T cell repertoires in COVID-19. Clones were sequenced by immunoSEQ multiplex PCR, and TCRdb holds only the in-frame ones, with some missing. The table lists approximately 110,000 clones, approximately 78% of them singletons. The sample was peripheral blood. The receptors originated from a man between 65 and 85 years old with acute or convalescent COVID-19.

The rearrangement joins TRBV2 to TRBJ2-1, with 8 bases aligning to TRBD1. Trimming cost V 11 bases and J 6 bases; bases outside gene matches: 6. This CDR3 comprises 12 residues. CDR1 SNHLY and CDR2 FYNNEI come from the germline V gene. CDR3 amino acids: CAGRGTGNEQFF. The DNA of the CDR3 is TGTGCCGGACGTGGGACAGGCAATGAGCAGTTCTTC. The full variable domain, with the rest looked up from reference TRBV2 and TRBJ2-1, is EPEVTQTPSHQVTQMGQEVILRCVPISNHLYFYWYRQILGQKVEFLVSFYNNEISEKSEIFDDQFSVERPDGSNFTLKIRSTKLEDSAMYFCAGRGTGNEQFFGPGTRLTVL.

There are a few counts of this clone. This chain uses TRBV6-6 with TRBJ2-7, with D tentatively TRBD2 (7 bases). The CDR3 is 15 amino acids. Germline CDR1 reads MNHNY; CDR2 reads SVGAGI (reference sequence). V was trimmed by 7 bases and J by 0 bases, leaving 16 bases between them. In DNA form, the CDR3 reads TGTGCCAGCACCCCAAAGGGGGGGCCCTCCTACGAGCAGTACTTC. It yields the protein CASTPKGGPSYEQYF.

The rearrangement links TRBV27 to TRBJ2-2; weak D call: TRBD1 (5 bases). The germline gives CDR1 MNHEY, CDR2 SMNVEV (reference sequence). V was clipped by 10 bases and J by 1 base, with 10 bases between them. This CDR3 comprises 13 residues. CDR3 DNA sequence: TGTGCCACCCTTGACAGGAACACCGGGGAGCTGTTTTTT. Its protein is CATLDRNTGELFF.

This chain links TRBV7-8 with TRBJ1-5, with 8 nucleotides matching TRBD1. Trimming removed 5 bases from V and 7 bases from J; junction bases left unmatched: 4. The germline CDR1 and CDR2 sequences are SGHVS and FQNEAQ. The CDR3 spans 13 residues. The CDR3 region has the DNA TGTGCCAGCAGCCAGGACAGGGCCCAGCCCCAGCATTTT. Encoded protein: CASSQDRAQPQHF. The full variable domain, in which reference TRBV7-8 and TRBJ1-5 provide the parts outside the CDR3, is GAGVSQSPRYKVAKRGQDVALRCDPISGHVSLFWYQQALGQGPEFLTYFQNEAQLDKSGLPSDRFFAERPEGSVSTLKIQRTQQEDSAVYLCASSQDRAQPQHFGDGTRLSIL.

The gene calls are TRBV12-5 and TRBJ1-1, with TRBD1 identical over 7 bases. This CDR3 comprises 15 residues. Losses at the gene ends were 7 bases for V and 5 bases for J; bases not matched to a gene: 13. Per the germline V gene, CDR1 is LGHNT and CDR2 is FRNRAP. CDR3 region: CASAPDRPLGTEAFF. CDR3 coding DNA: TGTGCTAGTGCCCCGGACAGGCCGCTTGGTACTGAAGCTTTCTTT.

The V and J genes are TRBV6-5 and TRBJ2-3, with TRBD1 identical over 12 bases. V lost 5 bases to trimming and J lost 15 bases; unmatched junction nucleotides: 12. The CDR3 contains 14 residues. Germline V gene lookup returns CDR1 MNHEY and CDR2 SVGAGI. CDR3 DNA sequence: TGTGCCAGCAGTCACCCGGGGACAGGGGGCCGCGAATATTTT. This encodes CASSHPGTGGREYF.

CDR3 sequence reads: CASSFWDRGLNEQFF. The CDR3, as DNA: TGTGCCAGCAGTTTTTGGGACAGGGGGCTGAATGAGCAGTTCTTC. The chain is built from TRBV27 and TRBJ2-1; 12 bases are shared with TRBD1. Germline CDR1 and CDR2: MNHEY and SMNVEV (reference sequence). The junction had 4 bases not matched to a gene; V was cut back by 3 bases and J by 7 bases. The CDR3 is 15 amino acids.

This chain joins TRBV28 and TRBJ2-2, with TRBD1 identical over 7 bases. J gave up 7 bases and V 5 bases, and 10 bases lay outside the gene matches. Looked up from germline, CDR1 is MDHEN and CDR2 is SYDVKM. This CDR3 comprises 15 residues. Here the CDR3 reads CASSPRNPGGGELFF. In DNA form, the CDR3 reads TGTGCCAGCAGTCCGAGAAATCCAGGGGGCGGGGAGCTGTTTTTT.

The V gene is TRBV2, the J gene TRBJ2-3, with 14 bases that match TRBD2. V dropped 7 bases and J dropped 3; count of bases not matched to a gene: 6. Germline V CDR1 and CDR2: SNHLY, FYNNEI. This CDR3 comprises 16 residues. The CDR3 DNA sequence: TGTGCCAGCACGGGACTAGCGGGAGCTGGTACAGATACGCAGTATTTT. This encodes CASTGLAGAGTDTQYF.